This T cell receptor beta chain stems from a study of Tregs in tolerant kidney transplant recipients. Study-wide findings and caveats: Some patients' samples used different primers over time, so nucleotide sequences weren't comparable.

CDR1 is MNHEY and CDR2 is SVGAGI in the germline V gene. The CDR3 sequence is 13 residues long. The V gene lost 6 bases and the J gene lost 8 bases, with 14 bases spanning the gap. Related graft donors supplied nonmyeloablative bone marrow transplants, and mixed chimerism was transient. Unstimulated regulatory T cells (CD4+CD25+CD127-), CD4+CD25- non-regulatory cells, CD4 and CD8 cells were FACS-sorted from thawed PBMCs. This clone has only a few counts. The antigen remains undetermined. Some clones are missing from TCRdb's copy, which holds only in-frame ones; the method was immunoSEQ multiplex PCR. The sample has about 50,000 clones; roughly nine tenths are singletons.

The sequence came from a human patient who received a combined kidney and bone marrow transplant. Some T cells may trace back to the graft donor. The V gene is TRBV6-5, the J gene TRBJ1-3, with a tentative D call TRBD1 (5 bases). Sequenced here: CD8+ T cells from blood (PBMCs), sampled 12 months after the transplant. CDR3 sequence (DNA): TGTGCCAGCAGCCCCGGGACTAGGCACACCATATATTTT. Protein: CASSPGTRHTIYF.